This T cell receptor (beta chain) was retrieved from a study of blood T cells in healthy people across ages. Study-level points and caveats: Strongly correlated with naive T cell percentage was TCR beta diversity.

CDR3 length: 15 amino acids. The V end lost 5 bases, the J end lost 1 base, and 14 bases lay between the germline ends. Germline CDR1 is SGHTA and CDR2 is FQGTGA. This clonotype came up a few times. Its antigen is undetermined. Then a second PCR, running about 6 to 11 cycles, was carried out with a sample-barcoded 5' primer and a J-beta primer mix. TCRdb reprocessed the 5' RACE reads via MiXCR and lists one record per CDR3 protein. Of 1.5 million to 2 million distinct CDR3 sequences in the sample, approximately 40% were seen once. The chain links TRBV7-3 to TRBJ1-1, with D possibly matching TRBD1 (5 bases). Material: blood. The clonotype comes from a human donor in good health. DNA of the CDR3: TGTGCCAGCAGCCCTCTCCAAACAGGGAACACTGAAGCTTTCTTT. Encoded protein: CASSPLQTGNTEAFF. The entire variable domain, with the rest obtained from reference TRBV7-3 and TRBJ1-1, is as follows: GAGVSQTPSNKVTEKGKYVELRCDPISGHTALYWYRQSLGQGPEFLIYFQGTGAADDSGLPNDRFFAVRPEGSVSTLKIQRTERGDSAVYLCASSPLQTGNTEAFFGQGTRLTVV.